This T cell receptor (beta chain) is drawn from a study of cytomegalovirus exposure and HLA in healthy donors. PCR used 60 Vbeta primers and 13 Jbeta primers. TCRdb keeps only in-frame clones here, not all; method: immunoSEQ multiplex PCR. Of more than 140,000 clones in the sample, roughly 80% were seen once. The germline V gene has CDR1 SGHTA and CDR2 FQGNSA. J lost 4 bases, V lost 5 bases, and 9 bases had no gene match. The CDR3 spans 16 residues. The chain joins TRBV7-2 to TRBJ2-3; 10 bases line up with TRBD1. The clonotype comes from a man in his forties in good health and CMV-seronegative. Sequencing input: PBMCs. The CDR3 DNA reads TGTGCCAGCAGCCCCCTCCGGGACAGGGGCCCAGATACGCAGTATTTT. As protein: CASSPLRDRGPDTQYF.